Shown below are 13 T cell receptor beta chains from a single sample sequenced in a study of T cells in Graves' hyperthyroidism and ophthalmopathy. Researchers amplified the TCR beta CDR3 regions from RNA transcripts. HTBI primers drove first-round RT-PCR of the TCR CDR3. MiXCR, applied by TCRdb to the multiplex PCR reads, yields one record per CDR3 protein. Of around 700,000 distinct CDR3 sequences in the sample, 35% were seen once. Sequenced material: blood. Receptor source: a woman in her 40s with Graves' hyperthyroidism.

This clonotype was detected ten times or more. The J gene is TRBJ1-5, the V gene TRBV12-5, with 7 nucleotides matching TRBD1. The V and J ends lost 6 bases and 0 bases, in that order; junction bases with no gene match: 2. Germline V gene sequence: CDR1 LGHNT, CDR2 FRNRAP. This CDR3 contains 14 residues. For the CDR3, the DNA is TGTGCTAGTGGGACAGGGTATAGCAATCAGCCCCAGCATTTT. Protein: CASGTGYSNQPQHF.

The chain uses TRBV12-5 and TRBJ2-7; 15 bases are shared with TRBD2. The germline V gene has CDR1 LGHNT and CDR2 FRNRAP. The ends lost 0 bases at V and 0 bases at J; junction bases unmatched: 9. The CDR3 loop spans 20 amino acids. The chain's CDR3 is CASGLVGLAGGLSFSYEQYF. The CDR3, as DNA: TGTGCTAGTGGTTTGGTAGGACTAGCGGGGGGGCTCAGCTTCTCCTACGAGCAGTACTTC.

This clonotype was counted between two and nine times. DNA of the CDR3: TGTGCCAGCAGGGACGGGAGCCTCTCCTACGAGCAGTACTTC. This sequence encodes CASRDGSLSYEQYF. V and J are TRBV6-5 and TRBJ2-7; TRBD2 might be the D (6 bases). Germline-derived CDR1 and CDR2 are MNHEY and SVGAGI. The CDR3 has 14 residues. Trimming cost V 6 bases and J 0 bases, with 12 bases left between them.

The rearrangement joins TRBV7-9 to TRBJ2-3; D uncertain. The CDR3 has 16 amino acids. V was clipped by 2 bases and J by 0 bases, with 12 bases between them. Germline CDR1 is SEHNR and CDR2 is FQNEAQ (reference sequence). For the CDR3, the DNA is TGTGCCAGCAGCTTACCCGAGTCCTCTAGCACAGATACGCAGTATTTT. Translation gives CASSLPESSSTDTQYF. The complete variable domain, with remaining parts taken from reference TRBV7-9 and TRBJ2-3, reads DTGVSQNPRHKITKRGQNVTFRCDPISEHNRLYWYRQTLGQGPEFLTYFQNEAQLEKSRLLSDRFSAERPKGSFSTLEIQRTEQGDSAMYLCASSLPESSSTDTQYFGPGTRLTVL.

To note about this clonotype: A much more abundant neighbour one base away suggests this may be a read error. Since no conserved phenylalanine or tryptophan closes the CDR3, a read error is the likely cause. The chain recombines TRBV19 with TRBJ1-1; D is unresolved. The CDR3 covers 12 residues. In germline, CDR1 is LNHDA, CDR2 SQIVND (reference sequence). V was shortened by 9 bases and J by 3 bases, with 11 bases between the two germline ends. The CDR3 DNA sequence: TGTGCCAGCAGTTACTCGGACACTGAAGCTTTCCTT. Translation: CASSYSDTEAFL.

This clonotype has a count of ten or more. The chain joins TRBV5-6 to TRBJ2-7; a weak D match, TRBD2 (6 bases). The ends were cut back, 0 bases at V and 3 bases at J, with 10 bases in the middle. CDR1 is SGHDT and CDR2 is YYEEEE in the germline V gene. CDR3 length equals 14 residues. The CDR3 nucleotides read TGTGCCAGCAGCTTGGCGGGAGCGGTCTACGAGCAGTACTTC. Its protein is CASSLAGAVYEQYF. Based on the CDR3 plus reference TRBV5-6 and TRBJ2-7, the full variable domain is DAGVTQSPTHLIKTRGQQVTLRCSPKSGHDTVSWYQQALGQGPQFIFQYYEEEERQRGNFPDRFSGHQFPNYSSELNVNALLLGDSALYLCASSLAGAVYEQYFGPGTRLTVT.

V gene TRBV20-1 combines with J gene TRBJ2-5, with D possibly being TRBD1 (6 bases). In germline, CDR1 is DFQATT, CDR2 SNEGSKA (reference sequence). Trimming pared 6 bases from V and 2 bases from J, leaving 10 bases between. CDR3 size: 12 residues. CDR3 DNA: TGCAGTGCCCCCCAGGGGCAAGAGACCCAGTACTTC. Translated, it gives CSAPQGQETQYF.

This clonotype was detected a few times. The chain recombines TRBV4-3 with TRBJ1-2, with D unresolved. V shed 1 base and J shed 4 bases, with 13 bases lying between them. Germline CDR1 reads LGHNA; CDR2 reads YSLEER. This CDR3 spans 15 amino acids. CDR3 sequence reads: CASSQATGFGYGYTF. Written as DNA, the CDR3 is TGCGCCAGCAGCCAAGCAACCGGGTTTGGCTATGGCTACACCTTC.

The chain combines TRBV19 with TRBJ1-4, with 8 bases aligning to TRBD1. The CDR3 runs 17 residues. Germline CDR1 LNHDA, CDR2 SQIVND (reference sequence). J lost 7 bases, V lost 6 bases, and 16 bases had no gene match. The CDR3 is CASSPAGGRGPLEKLFF. The CDR3 region has the DNA TGTGCCAGTAGCCCCGCAGGGGGCCGGGGACCCCTTGAAAAACTGTTTTTT.

There are many counts of this clonotype. This chain connects TRBV19 to TRBJ1-6; the D is unclear. CDR3 length: 15 amino acids. The germline gives CDR1 LNHDA, CDR2 SQIVND (reference sequence). V was shortened by 7 bases and J by 7 bases, with 17 bases between the two germline ends. The CDR3 loop is CASKAGRTENSPLHF. CDR3 coding DNA: TGTGCCAGTAAGGCCGGACGGACGGAAAATTCACCCCTCCACTTT.

This clonotype showed up many times. CDR3 protein: CSAREEVGLAGRETQYF. The CDR3 nucleotides read TGCAGTGCTAGAGAGGAGGTGGGCCTAGCGGGGCGGGAGACCCAGTACTTC. This chain joins TRBV20-1 and TRBJ2-5, with 9 bases identical to TRBD2. There are 17 residues in the CDR3. Per the germline V gene, CDR1 is DFQATT and CDR2 is SNEGSKA (reference sequence). The trim removed 0 bases at V and 5 bases at J, leaving 13 bases unmatched.

V gene TRBV4-3 combines with J gene TRBJ1-2; no firm D call. This CDR3 has 15 amino acids. V was shortened by 4 bases and J by 2 bases, with 14 bases between the two germline ends. CDR1 and CDR2 (germline): LGHNA, YSLEER. The CDR3 nucleotides read TGCGCCAGCAGCCCAGGACTTATGAGAAACTATGGCTACACCTTC. Encoded protein: CASSPGLMRNYGYTF.

At least ten counts were recorded for this clonotype. The chain links TRBV14 to TRBJ2-5, with TRBD2 identical over 14 bases. The CDR3 covers 18 residues. Germline V gives CDR1 SGHDN, CDR2 FVKESK. Unmatched junction bases numbered 6, after V lost 3 bases and J lost 0 bases. This CDR3 reads CASSQGLAGDGYQETQYF. The CDR3 nucleotides are TGTGCCAGCAGCCAGGGACTAGCGGGAGACGGGTACCAAGAGACCCAGTACTTC.